This T cell receptor beta chain was identified during a study of cytomegalovirus exposure and HLA in healthy donors. Study conclusions and caveats: A missense variant in DCLRE1C was later tied to TCR beta V- and J-gene trimming. Later work found that TCR association rates differed between HLA loci; DRB1 had the most and HLA-C the fewest.

A word on this clone: Its target is not known.

The germline CDR1 and CDR2 sequences are KGHSH and LQKENI. J gave up 3 bases and V 5 bases, and 7 bases lay outside the gene matches. The CDR3 extends over 15 amino acids. The primer mix had 60 Vbeta and 13 Jbeta primers. Per the original data handling: Later reanalysis found 60 million to 90 million unique TCR beta chains, around 9.9 million of them shared. The method was immunoSEQ multiplex PCR; TCRdb's version includes in-frame clones alone and lacks a portion of them. V, J and clone size are taken as reported in that table, and D and trimming were inferred from the DNA itself. Among over 150,000 clones listed, about 80% were seen once.

The chain combines TRBV18 with TRBJ2-7; 10 bases are a match to TRBD2. This receptor was obtained from a woman in her twenties or thirties in good health and CMV-seropositive. Sequencing was done on a sample of PBMCs. Written as DNA, the CDR3 is TGTGCCAGCTCATCAGGACTAGCGGACGGCTACGAGCAGTACTTC. Amino acid sequence: CASSSGLADGYEQYF.